The source of this T cell receptor (beta chain) is a study of T cell responses to AZD1222 COVID-19 vaccine. The protocol was immunoSEQ multiplex PCR, while the TCRdb copy is restricted to in-frame clones and leaves out a portion. This sample has roughly 190,000 clones, with approximately 91% found just once. This specimen consisted of peripheral blood, obtained on day 0 of AZD1222 vaccination. This TCR came from an adult in good health.

CDR3 loop: CASSLSGPPEEQYF. CDR3 DNA: TGTGCCAGCAGCTTAAGTGGACCGCCGGAGGAGCAGTACTTC. This rearrangement joins TRBV7-3 to TRBJ2-7; D remains unclear. The V end lost 1 base, the J end lost 7 bases, and 14 bases lay between the germline ends. Germline V gives CDR1 SGHTA, CDR2 FQGTGA. The CDR3 runs to 14 residues.